This is a list of T cell receptor beta chains from one sample in a study of PD-1 blockade in classical Hodgkin lymphoma. The assay was immunoSEQ multiplex PCR, and TCRdb's table has in-frame clones only and misses some. The table includes around 96,000 clones, approximately 80% detected once. The input for sequencing was peripheral blood mononuclear cells (PBMCs), taken at baseline. The receptors were gathered from a human donor with classical Hodgkin lymphoma. Each CDR3 is given with its conserved first and last residue. The D gene is left open where the match is weak. Expanded clones are given a class, and other clones once, few, many or no size at all.

TRBD2,TRBV6-6,-,TRBJ2-7,TGTGCCAGCCGGTTAGGAGCGGGAGTATATGAGCAGTACTTC,CASRLGAGVYEQYF
-,TRBV6-4,-,TRBJ1-1,TGTGCCAGCAGTGGTACTGAGAACACTGAAGCTTTCTTT,CASSGTENTEAFF
TRBD1,TRBV2,-,TRBJ2-6,TGTGCCAGCAGATGGGACAGGGTGGGCTCTGGGGCCAACGTCCTGACTTTC,CASRWDRVGSGANVLTF
TRBD2,TRBV19,-,TRBJ2-3,TGTGCCAGTAGTAGACTAGCGGGAGTGTGGGAGCAGTATTTT,CASSRLAGVWEQYF
-,TRBV11-2,once,TRBJ1-2,TGTGCCAGCAGCTCGGACAGAACCTATGGCTACACCTTC,CASSSDRTYGYTF
-,TRBV4-3,once,TRBJ1-2,TGCGCCAGCAGCCAAGGGACCAACTATGGCTACACCTTC,CASSQGTNYGYTF
TRBD1,TRBV5-6,-,TRBJ2-1,TGTGCCAGCAGCCCGGACAGGGCTACCGGGCAGTTCTTC,CASSPDRATGQFF
-,TRBV7-2,-,TRBJ2-3,TGTGCCAGCAGCACCCAGGGGGGTAGGGGGCTGGCAGATACGCAGTATTTT,CASSTQGGRGLADTQYF
-,TRBV9,-,TRBJ1-3,TGTGCCAGCAGCGTAGAGGGCTCTGGAAGCACCATATATTTT,CASSVEGSGSTIYF
TRBD1,TRBV11-2,-,TRBJ2-7,TGTGCCAGCAGCTCAATAAGACAGGGGGAGCAGTACTTC,CASSSIRQGEQYF
-,TRBV28,-,TRBJ1-5,TGTGCCAGCAGTTTCCTAGACATCTTCCAGCCCCAGCATTTT,CASSFLDIFQPQHF
-,TRBV7-2,few,TRBJ1-1,TGTGCCAGCAGCTTAGCCCAGGGGTCAGGGGCCACTGAAGCTTTCTTT,CASSLAQGSGATEAFF
-,TRBV27,once,TRBJ1-2,TGTGCCAGCAGTTCCCCCCCCACAGGGATCTATGGCTACACCTTC,CASSSPPTGIYGYTF
TRBD2,TRBV11-2,few,TRBJ2-5,TGTGCCAGCAGCCCAGGACTAGCGGGAGGGGAGACCCAGTACTTC,CASSPGLAGGETQYF
TRBD1,TRBV5-1,once,TRBJ1-3,TGCGCCAGCAGCTTGGACAGGGGGAGCTCTGGAAACACCATATATTTT,CASSLDRGSSGNTIYF
-,TRBV5-1,-,TRBJ2-2,TGCGCCAGCAGCTTGGCTATGAGGGGATACGGGGAGCTGTTTTTT,CASSLAMRGYGELFF
TRBD1,TRBV6-6,few,TRBJ2-7,TGTGCCAGCAGTTACTCTGGGACAGGGACCTACGAGCAGTACTTC,CASSYSGTGTYEQYF
-,TRBV7-2,-,TRBJ1-5,TGTGCCAGCAGCTTAGAGGTTTCAGCCCTCTATAGCAATCAGCCCCAGCATTTT,CASSLEVSALYSNQPQHF
-,TRBV6-6,-,TRBJ2-2,TGTGCCAGCAGTTACCTTGCCACCGGGGAGCTGTTTTTT,CASSYLATGELFF
-,TRBV5-1,-,TRBJ2-1,TGCGCCAGCAGCTTGAACCGCTACAATGAGCAGTTCTTC,CASSLNRYNEQFF
-,TRBV19,once,TRBJ1-1,TGTGCCAGTACCTTCGAGGCACGGCTCATGAACACTGAAGCTTTCTTT,CASTFEARLMNTEAFF
-,TRBV30,-,TRBJ2-5,TGTGCCTGGAGACAGGGTTGGACCCAGTACTTC,CAWRQGWTQYF
-,TRBV6-5,-,TRBJ2-1,TGTGCCAGCAGTTACGACCGGTACAATGAGCAGTTCTTC,CASSYDRYNEQFF
-,TRBV5-4,-,TRBJ1-1,TGTGCCAGCAGCTTGGGACTGACCACTGAAGCTTTCTTT,CASSLGLTTEAFF
-,TRBV9,-,TRBJ2-7,TGTGCCAGCAGCGTAGGTCCCTCCACCCGCGAGCAGTACTTC,CASSVGPSTREQYF
-,TRBV5-8,-,TRBJ2-3,TGTGCCAGCAGCCCGGCCCGAGGTTGGGGGAGCACAGATACGCAGTATTTT,CASSPARGWGSTDTQYF
-,TRBV9,-,TRBJ2-2,TGTGCCAGCAGCGTAGCCCCCGGGGAGCTGTTTTTT,CASSVAPGELFF
TRBD2,TRBV7-3,-,TRBJ2-3,TGTGCCAGCAGCCTAACCCGGTCTAGCGGGTCCACAGATACGCAGTATTTT,CASSLTRSSGSTDTQYF
-,TRBV19,-,TRBJ1-2,TGTGCCAGTAGTCCTGATCGACAGGCCTATGGCTACACCTTC,CASSPDRQAYGYTF
TRBD1,TRBV7-9,-,TRBJ2-7,TGTGCCAGCAGCTTAGGGACAGGGCTGTACGAGCAGTACTTC,CASSLGTGLYEQYF
-,TRBV6-1,-,TRBJ2-1,TGTGCCAGCAGTGAGCCGAACATCTATGAGCAGTTCTTC,CASSEPNIYEQFF
-,TRBV9,-,TRBJ1-4,TGTGCCAGCAGCGTAGGTCCCCAGGGGAATGAAAAACTGTTTTTT,CASSVGPQGNEKLFF
TRBD2,TRBV19,-,TRBJ2-1,TGTGCCAGTACCCCTAGCGGAGGGCCCTACAATGAGCAGTTCTTC,CASTPSGGPYNEQFF
TRBD1,TRBV28,-,TRBJ2-2,TGTGCCAGCAGATTCCGGGACAGAACCGGGGAGCTGTTTTTT,CASRFRDRTGELFF
-,TRBV9,-,TRBJ1-3,TGTGCCAGCAGCGCCTCGACCTCCGTAGGCGCTGGAAACACCATATATTTT,CASSASTSVGAGNTIYF
-,TRBV6-4,-,TRBJ2-1,TGTGCCAGCAGTTCACAGGGATACAATGAGCAGTTCTTC,CASSSQGYNEQFF
-,TRBV19,-,TRBJ2-3,TGTGCCAGTAAGGTTGTTGGCACAGATACGCAGTATTTT,CASKVVGTDTQYF
-,TRBV5-1,-,TRBJ2-7,TGCGCCAGCAGCTTGGTACCATACTACGAGCAGTACTTC,CASSLVPYYEQYF
-,TRBV10-3,-,TRBJ2-1,TGTGCCATCTCCCCAGTCTACAATGAGCAGTTCTTC,CAISPVYNEQFF
-,TRBV2,-,TRBJ1-1,TGTGCCAGCACTACCCCAAACGGGGCTGAAGCTTTCTTT,CASTTPNGAEAFF